These 18 T cell receptor beta chains came from one sample sequenced in a study of identical twins. TCRdb fed the 5' RACE reads into MiXCR, producing one record per CDR3 protein. The sample consists of some 240,000 distinct CDR3 sequences, over 9.5% of them appearing once. Sequenced material: memory T cells sorted from blood. The receptors originated from a man over 45 in good health.

The gene calls are TRBV6-2 or TRBV6-3 and TRBJ1-5; 10 bases line up with TRBD1. The germline V gene encodes CDR1 MNHEY and CDR2 SVGEGT. V dropped 7 bases and J dropped 5; count of bases not matched to a gene: 14. This CDR3 is 17 amino acids long. This CDR3 reads CASTTRRGQGRDQPQHF. CDR3 nucleotide sequence: TGTGCCAGCACTACAAGGAGGGGACAGGGGAGAGATCAGCCCCAGCATTTT.

This clonotype appeared a few times. This chain links TRBV10-3 with TRBJ2-3; a possible D gene is TRBD1 (5 bases). This CDR3 comprises 14 residues. CDR1 ENHRY and CDR2 SYGVKD come from the germline V gene. V was trimmed by 5 bases and J by 2 bases, leaving 11 bases between them. DNA for the CDR3: TGTGCCATCAGTCTGGGGCAGGCCACAGATACGCAGTATTTT. This codes for CAISLGQATDTQYF.

This chain uses TRBV7-9 with TRBJ1-1, with a weak D call TRBD1 (6 bases). Germline assignment: CDR1 SEHNR and CDR2 FQNEAQ (reference sequence). This CDR3 region has 14 residues. V was shortened by 5 bases and J by 0 bases, with 10 bases between the two germline ends. CDR3 coding DNA: TGTGCCAGCAGCCTACAGGGCCTGAACACTGAAGCTTTCTTT. Translated, it gives CASSLQGLNTEAFF.

This clonotype came up many times. The V call is TRBV4-2, the J call TRBJ2-3, with 11 positions matching TRBD2. The CDR3 is 19 residues long. With V trimmed by 1 base and J by 2 bases, 11 bases remained unmatched. CDR1 and CDR2 (germline): LGHNA, YNFKEQ. In DNA, the CDR3 is TGTGCCAGCAGCCAAGGGATGGCGTCGGGACTAGCGGTCACAGATACGCAGTATTTT. As protein: CASSQGMASGLAVTDTQYF.

The genes are TRBV14 and TRBJ1-3; no clear D gene. The germline V gene encodes CDR1 SGHDN and CDR2 FVKESK. Trimming took off 1 base at V and 1 base at J, with 11 bases between the two ends. The CDR3 extends over 16 amino acids. The DNA of the CDR3 is TGTGCCAGCAGCCAAGGGACGGCCAGTTCTGGAAACACCATATATTTT. Translation gives CASSQGTASSGNTIYF.

The chain couples TRBV6-1 to TRBJ1-1; D may be TRBD1 (6 bases). V lost 8 bases and J 7 bases, leaving 23 bases between the germline ends. CDR1 and CDR2 (germline): MNHNS, SASEGT. The CDR3 is made up of 15 amino acids. In nucleotides, the CDR3 is TGTGCCAGCGGGGACACGCGGTCCCGTATGGGTGAAGCTTTCTTT. As protein: CASGDTRSRMGEAFF.

This clonotype was observed many times. The chain recombines TRBV12-3 or TRBV12-4 with TRBJ1-1, with D unresolved. The CDR3 consists of 13 residues. V shed 5 bases and J shed 1 base, with 8 bases lying between them. CDR3 protein: CASSLTENTEAFF. As DNA, the CDR3 is TGTGCCAGCAGTCTAACAGAGAACACTGAAGCTTTCTTT.

This chain joins TRBV9 and TRBJ2-6, with 8 bases matching TRBD1. This CDR3 is built from 17 residues. The V and J ends lost 4 bases and 0 bases, in that order; junction bases with no gene match: 6. The germline CDR1 and CDR2 sequences are SGDLS and YYNGEE. This CDR3 is CASSLGQGFSGANVLTF. For the CDR3, the DNA is TGTGCCAGCAGCCTAGGACAGGGCTTCTCTGGGGCCAACGTCCTGACTTTC.

This clonotype was seen more than once but under ten times. This chain connects TRBV18 to TRBJ1-5, with 7 bases aligning to TRBD1. The J segment lost 7 bases and the V segment lost 3 bases, leaving 6 bases of the junction unmatched. Germline assignment: CDR1 KGHSH and CDR2 LQKENI. CDR3 length equals 14 residues. The CDR3 DNA reads TGTGCCAGCTCACCTACAGGGGTGCGACAGCCCCAGCATTTT. Its protein is CASSPTGVRQPQHF.

This clonotype came up many times. This rearrangement joins TRBV4-2 to TRBJ2-2; possible D gene TRBD1, 5 bases. Germline CDR1 and CDR2: LGHNA and YNFKEQ. This CDR3 is built from 14 residues. Trimming stripped 3 bases from V and 7 bases from J, with 12 bases between. CDR3 DNA: TGTGCCAGCAGCCAGACAGAGAAGGGCGGGGAGCTGTTTTTT. Translating it yields CASSQTEKGGELFF.

The rearrangement links TRBV7-2 to TRBJ2-1, with 14 nucleotides matching TRBD2. The CDR3 is made up of 16 amino acids. Trimming cost V 2 bases and J 7 bases; bases outside gene matches: 4. Per germline, CDR1 SGHTA and CDR2 FQGNSA. The CDR3 coding sequence is TGTGCCAGCAGCTTACTCGGGACTAGCGGGAGAAATGAGCAGTTCTTC. It is translated as CASSLLGTSGRNEQFF.

With respect to this clonotype: A much larger clone differs from this one at a single base, so this may be a read error. The chain is built from TRBV10-3 and TRBJ2-1; D possibly corresponds to TRBD1 (6 bases). Trimming pared 0 bases from V and 8 bases from J, leaving 23 bases between. Germline V gene sequence: CDR1 ENHRY, CDR2 SYGVKD. The CDR3 runs to 18 residues. CDR3 coding DNA: TGTGCCATCAGTGAGTCGATCATTAGGGGGAGAGGGCCCGATGAGCAGTTCTTC. Translation: CAISESIIRGRGPDEQFF.

The table lists this clonotype with a few counts. This chain uses TRBV7-2 with TRBJ2-7, with TRBD2 matching over 7 bases. Germline V gives CDR1 SGHTA, CDR2 FQGNSA. The V and J ends lost 3 bases and 0 bases, in that order; junction bases with no gene match: 2. The CDR3 consists of 14 residues. The CDR3 reads CASSFERDSYEQYF. CDR3 coding DNA: TGTGCCAGCAGCTTTGAGCGGGACTCCTACGAGCAGTACTTC.

This clonotype was observed a handful of times. J is TRBJ2-1 and V is TRBV28; D might be TRBD2 (7 bases). Trimming removed 5 bases from V and 8 bases from J, with 16 bases in between. Germline V CDR1 and CDR2: MDHEN, SYDVKM. This CDR3 spans 14 amino acids. The CDR3 DNA sequence: TGTGCCAGCAGTAACTGGGGGGGCCGCGATGAGCAGTTCTTC. It encodes CASSNWGGRDEQFF.

In this sample, this clonotype turned up a few times. The gene calls are TRBV4-1 and TRBJ1-6; D unclear. V lost 0 bases to trimming and J lost 12 bases, with 15 bases between them. Germline V CDR1 and CDR2: MGHRA, YSYEKL. The length of the CDR3 is 15 residues. For the CDR3, the DNA is TGCGCCAGCAGCCAAGAAGTCGACACCGGCGGACCCCTCCACTTT. Protein product: CASSQEVDTGGPLHF.

This clonotype has at least ten counts. The chain recombines TRBV3-1 with TRBJ2-7, with 12 positions matching TRBD2. CDR1 and CDR2 from the germline V gene are LGHDT and YNNKEL (reference sequence). The CDR3 length is 14 residues. The junction had 3 bases not matched to a gene; V was cut back by 1 base and J by 8 bases. The CDR3 region has the DNA TGTGCCAGCAGCCAAGCCGGACTAGCGGGACAGCAGTACTTC. Residues: CASSQAGLAGQQYF.

This clonotype has a count of ten or more. J is TRBJ2-3 and V is TRBV20-1; D is perhaps TRBD1 (7 bases). The V end lost 1 base, the J end lost 5 bases, and 19 bases lay between the germline ends. The CDR3 contains 16 residues. Germline CDR1 reads DFQATT; CDR2 reads SNEGSKA (reference sequence). CDR3 loop: CSARGVTGPGRDTQYF. The CDR3 DNA sequence: TGCAGTGCTAGAGGGGTGACAGGGCCCGGGAGAGATACGCAGTATTTT.

This clonotype was seen many times. The chain links TRBV5-5 to TRBJ1-1; no reliable D call. Looked up from germline, CDR1 is SGHKS and CDR2 is YYEKEE (reference sequence). V lost 2 bases, J lost 5 bases, and 10 bases lay in between. The CDR3 consists of 13 residues. The CDR3 coding sequence is TGTGCCAGCAGCTTCTACCAAGGGACTGAAGCTTTCTTT. Amino acid sequence: CASSFYQGTEAFF.